One and the same sample provided the 6 T cell receptor beta chains below, sequenced in a study of cytotoxic CD8 clonotypes in ibrutinib-treated CLL. Using immunoSEQ multiplex PCR, the repertoire was profiled, and TCRdb retains in-frame clones only, with some absent. Among tens of thousands of clones listed, 55% to 65% were seen once. The material was PBMCs, obtained after 24 months of ibrutinib treatment. All receptors derive from a human donor with chronic lymphocytic leukemia.

The chain has TRBV7-2 and TRBJ2-2, with TRBD1 as a possible D gene (5 bases). This CDR3 comprises 14 residues. V was pared by 5 bases and J by 7 bases, with 14 bases between. Germline V CDR1 and CDR2: SGHTA, FQGNSA. CDR3 sequence: CASSERQFLGELFF. CDR3 sequence (DNA): TGTGCCAGCAGCGAGAGACAGTTCCTCGGGGAGCTGTTTTTT.

The chain uses TRBV6-4 and TRBJ1-1; D not certain. The V gene lost 2 bases and the J gene lost 6 bases, with 7 bases spanning the gap. Germline CDR1 is MRHNA and CDR2 is SNTAGT. The length of the CDR3 is 12 residues. The CDR3 DNA follows: TGTGCCAGCAGTGACGGTAGGGCTGAAGCTTTCTTT. It specifies CASSDGRAEAFF.

The chain carries TRBV25-1 and TRBJ1-5; D ambiguous. Per the germline V gene, CDR1 is MGHDK and CDR2 is SYGVNS. V was shortened by 6 bases and J by 0 bases, with 6 bases between the two germline ends. The length of the CDR3 is 13 residues. The chain's CDR3 is CASSAYSNQPQHF. CDR3 nucleotides: TGTGCCAGCAGCGCTTATAGCAATCAGCCCCAGCATTTT. Using reference TRBV25-1 and TRBJ1-5 for the parts outside the CDR3, the full variable domain is EADIYQTPRYLVIGTGKKITLECSQTMGHDKMYWYQQDPGMELHLIHYSYGVNSTEKGDLSSESTVSRIRTEHFPLTLESARPSHTSQYLCASSAYSNQPQHFGDGTRLSIL.

The chain joins TRBV15 to TRBJ1-4, with D unresolved. The CDR3 contains 14 residues. The ends were cut back, 0 bases at V and 10 bases at J, with 12 bases in the middle. The V gene's germline CDR1 is LNHNV and CDR2 YYDKDF (reference sequence). Here the CDR3 DNA reads TGTGCCACCAGCAGAGAGTCCCGACCTAGAAAACTGTTTTTT. It encodes CATSRESRPRKLFF. The full variable domain, rest sourced from reference TRBV15 and TRBJ1-4, is DAMVIQNPRYQVTQFGKPVTLSCSQTLNHNVMYWYQQKSSQAPKLLFHYYDKDFNNEADTPDNFQSRRPNTSFCFLDIRSPGLGDTAMYLCATSRESRPRKLFFGSGTQLSVL.

This clone has a handful of counts. The chain links TRBV11-3 to TRBJ2-2, with a tentative D call TRBD2 (5 bases). The CDR3 spans 16 residues. Between the trimmed V and J ends, which lost 5 bases and 1 base, there was a span of 14 bases. CDR1 and CDR2 (germline): SGHNT, YENEEA. The CDR3 is CASSPYEGGNTGELFF. The CDR3 DNA follows: TGTGCCAGCAGCCCTTACGAGGGCGGGAACACCGGGGAGCTGTTTTTT.

The genes are TRBV28 and TRBJ1-5; no definite D call. Germline CDR1 is MDHEN and CDR2 is SYDVKM. Trimming took 5 bases from V and 4 from J, leaving 3 bases between them. The CDR3 consists of 11 residues. The CDR3: CASSRNQPQHF. The CDR3 DNA is TGTGCCAGCAGTCGTAATCAGCCCCAGCATTTT.